Below, 12 T cell receptor beta chains from the same sample are listed, as sequenced in a study of OX40 agonist ivuxolimab in advanced cancers. Here immunoSEQ multiplex PCR was the method, and the copy in TCRdb shows in-frame clones only, minus some. The repertoire includes tens of thousands of clones, 86% of them detected once, and 0.95% to 1.4% sits in the top ten. The sample in question was CD4+ or CD8+ T cells sorted from blood, obtained in a trial of the OX40 agonist ivuxolimab. These receptor sequences come from an adult with an advanced solid tumor such as melanoma, head and neck, liver or kidney cancer.

The table lists this clone with a count of one. The DNA of the CDR3 is TGTGCCACCCAGCGGGAGGTAGGGACAGATACGCAGTATTTT. Its protein is CATQREVGTDTQYF. The chain carries TRBV19 and TRBJ2-3, with 9 bases that match TRBD2. Germline V CDR1 and CDR2: LNHDA, SQIVND (reference sequence). The V segment lost 10 bases and the J segment 3 bases; nucleotides outside the gene matches: 8. The length of the CDR3 is 14 residues.

This clone was recorded a few times. The chain uses TRBV2 and TRBJ1-2; no firm D call. CDR3 size: 14 residues. Trimming took off 3 bases at V and 9 bases at J, with 17 bases between the two ends. Germline CDR1 is SNHLY and CDR2 is FYNNEI. CDR3 in DNA: TGTGCCAGCAGTGACAAGCACACGGATCAGAGCTACACCTTC. Residues: CASSDKHTDQSYTF.

The genes are TRBV28 and TRBJ2-5; D not resolved. The V gene's germline CDR1 is MDHEN and CDR2 SYDVKM. The CDR3 loop spans 12 amino acids. V was pared by 1 base and J by 6 bases, with 6 bases between. The DNA of the CDR3 is TGTGCCAGCAGTTTATTCCGACAGACCCAGTACTTC. Its translation: CASSLFRQTQYF.

V gene TRBV28 combines with J gene TRBJ1-2; a weak D match, TRBD1 (5 bases). This CDR3 contains 13 residues. V lost 6 bases and J 7 bases, leaving 15 bases between the germline ends. CDR1 MDHEN and CDR2 SYDVKM come from the germline V gene. CDR3 sequence (DNA): TGTGCCAGCAGGCCCCCAGGGCGTGGTGGCTACACCTTC. Its protein is CASRPPGRGGYTF.

The V and J genes are TRBV7-9 and TRBJ2-1; the match to TRBD2 covers 9 bases. CDR1 and CDR2 from the germline V gene are SEHNR and FQNEAQ (reference sequence). CDR3 length equals 15 residues. J lost 8 bases, V lost 5 bases, and 10 bases had no gene match. The CDR3 DNA sequence: TGTGCCAGCAGCCCCCTGGGCGGGAGGGGCCATGAGCAGTTCTTC. This sequence encodes CASSPLGGRGHEQFF.

This sequence joins TRBV9 and TRBJ2-7, with D possibly matching TRBD2 (6 bases). This CDR3 comprises 13 residues. Trimming removed 3 bases at V and 3 bases at J, with 10 bases between. Looked up from germline, CDR1 is SGDLS and CDR2 is YYNGEE. CDR3 sequence reads: CASSAGSIYEQYF. The CDR3 DNA is TGTGCCAGCAGCGCCGGGAGCATCTACGAGCAGTACTTC.

This clone appeared a single time. The chain links TRBV9 to TRBJ2-3; 8 nucleotides agree with TRBD2. Trimming took 6 bases from V and 10 from J; bases not matched to a gene: 19. This CDR3 is 16 amino acids long. Germline assignment: CDR1 SGDLS and CDR2 YYNGEE. CDR3 protein: CASTVTDGGEKFAQYF. CDR3 coding DNA: TGTGCCAGCACCGTTACCGACGGGGGGGAGAAGTTTGCGCAGTATTTT.

The sample holds one count of this clone. The chain has TRBV11-3 and TRBJ2-3; D may be TRBD2 (6 bases). The V gene's germline CDR1 is SGHNT and CDR2 YENEEA. V was clipped by 5 bases and J by 0 bases, with 12 bases between them. The CDR3 sequence is 15 residues long. CDR3 amino acids: CASSPGGSSTDTQYF. CDR3 bases: TGTGCCAGCAGCCCTGGGGGGAGTAGCACAGATACGCAGTATTTT.

This sequence joins TRBV4-3 and TRBJ2-3; D might be TRBD1 (5 bases). The V and J ends lost 0 bases and 0 bases respectively, with 13 bases between them. The CDR3 is 17 residues long. Germline-derived CDR1 and CDR2 are LGHNA and YSLEER. Written as DNA, the CDR3 is TGCGCCAGCAGCCAAGATTGGGGCGAAACTAGCACAGATACGCAGTATTTT. Its protein product is CASSQDWGETSTDTQYF.

The chain recombines TRBV7-9 with TRBJ2-7, with a possible D match to TRBD1 (6 bases). Trimming shortened V by 1 base and J by 4 bases, and 14 bases separated the two germline ends. The CDR3 runs 15 residues. The germline V gene encodes CDR1 SEHNR and CDR2 FQNEAQ (reference sequence). The CDR3 loop reads CASSLVGAAGYEQYF. The CDR3 region has the DNA TGTGCCAGCAGCTTAGTGGGGGCGGCCGGTTACGAGCAGTACTTC.

The chain recombines TRBV29-1 with TRBJ2-7; D is perhaps TRBD1 (5 bases). V lost 2 bases, J lost 0 bases, and 14 bases lay in between. The CDR3 loop spans 15 amino acids. CDR1 SQVTM and CDR2 ANQGSEA come from the germline V gene. CDR3 sequence reads: CSVERPNRTSYEQYF. The CDR3 coding sequence is TGCAGCGTTGAACGCCCGAACAGGACCTCCTACGAGCAGTACTTC.

The sample holds a few counts of this clone. The chain combines TRBV2 with TRBJ2-5; 9 bases are a match to TRBD2. The length of the CDR3 is 15 residues. Trimming took 2 bases from V and 5 from J; bases not matched to a gene: 6. Germline-derived CDR1 and CDR2 are SNHLY and FYNNEI. In DNA, the CDR3 is TGTGCCAGCAGTGAAAGGGCTAGCGGGACGGAGACCCAGTACTTC. This codes for CASSERASGTETQYF.